This T cell receptor (beta chain) was profiled in a study of blood T cell repertoires in COVID-19. Study background: PBMCs, B-cell-depleted T cells, or T cells provided the cDNA or gDNA that made up the material.

Original data processing: Reference gene primers were amplified, and this amplification served to estimate nucleated cell counts. TCRdb's copy holds only in-frame clones and misses some; the assay was immunoSEQ multiplex PCR. The DNA gave D and trimming, while V, J and clone size come from that table. The table has 70,000 or so clones, 90% seen once; the top ten hold roughly 1.5%. Germline CDR1 reads SNHLY; CDR2 reads FYNNEI. V was pared by 8 bases and J by 5 bases, with 9 bases between. The CDR3 has 11 residues. The clonotype originates from a man between 45 and 60 years old with acute or convalescent COVID-19. Sequencing used peripheral blood. The chain combines TRBV2 with TRBJ2-5; D may be TRBD1 (5 bases). The CDR3 DNA sequence: TGTGCCAGCCAGGGATTTGAGACCCAGTACTTC. Amino acid sequence: CASQGFETQYF.